What follows is one T cell receptor (beta chain) and its context. Study members were between 18 and 89 years old and lived in about two dozen US regions. This specimen comes from a study of blood T cell repertoires in COVID-19. Study-wide context: PBMCs, B-cell-depleted T cells, or T cells were the source of the cDNA or gDNA that made up the material.

Per the study methods: Cell counts per sample came from amplifying reference gene primers. Some clones are missing from TCRdb's copy, which holds only in-frame ones; the method was immunoSEQ multiplex PCR. Clone size and V and J calls were adopted from that table, with D and trimming inferred from the DNA. This repertoire shows 330,000 or so clones, 92% found once; its top ten account for around 18%. This CDR3 has 14 amino acids. In germline, CDR1 is SGHNT, CDR2 YENEEA. V was pared by 5 bases and J by 1 base, with 11 bases between. The chain has TRBV11-3 and TRBJ1-1, with a possible D match to TRBD1 (6 bases). The clonotype comes from a woman in her 30s who had recovered from COVID-19. The sequenced sample was PBMCs or T cells enriched from blood (not recorded which). The CDR3 DNA follows: TGTGCCAGCAGCAAAACACAGGGGAACACTGAAGCTTTCTTT. Translating gives CASSKTQGNTEAFF. Full variable domain (missing parts from reference TRBV11-3 and TRBJ1-1): EAGVVQSPRYKIIEKKQPVAFWCNPISGHNTLYWYLQNLGQGPELLIRYENEEAVDDSQLPKDRFSAERLKGVDSTLKIQPAELGDSAVYLCASSKTQGNTEAFFGQGTRLTVV.